This T cell receptor beta chain stems from a study of blood T cell repertoires in COVID-19. Across the study: The origin of the acute and convalescent COVID-19 samples was the United States, Italy and Spain. PBMCs, B-cell-depleted T cells, or T cells were the source of the cDNA or gDNA that made up the material.

V trimming: 1 base; J trimming: 4 bases; junction bases outside the gene matches: 9. Germline CDR1 is LNHNV and CDR2 is YYDKDF (reference sequence). The CDR3 consists of 16 residues. Original methodology: From reference gene primer amplification, estimates of nucleated cell counts were derived. Using immunoSEQ multiplex PCR, the repertoire was profiled, and TCRdb retains in-frame clones only, with some absent. V and J calls plus clone size are reproduced from that table; the DNA served to infer D and trimming. The sample gives about 240,000 clones, around 83% of which show up once; approximately 2% is in the top ten.

The source of this sequence is a man aged 30 to 39 who had recovered from COVID-19. The material sequenced was peripheral blood. The chain has TRBV15 and TRBJ2-5; TRBD1 agrees at 7 bases. The CDR3 reads CATSRGRGPVRETQYF. DNA for the CDR3: TGTGCCACCAGCAGAGGAAGGGGGCCGGTAAGAGAGACCCAGTACTTC.